Listed below are T cell receptor beta chains from one sample, sequenced in a study of T cells expressing NK-cell markers. Reanalyzing the 5' RACE reads, TCRdb keeps one entry per CDR3 protein, without DNA. The data include about 260,000 distinct CDR3 sequences; the top ten clones carry about 4.2%. The sequenced sample consisted of blood T cells: a sorted CD56 or NKG2C T cell subset, CD4+ or CD8+ T cells, or bulk PBMC T cells (not recorded which). The origin of the receptors is a woman between 18 and 70 years old in good health. Each CDR3 is given with its conserved first and last residue.

J: TRBJ2-7
V: TRBV18
CDR3: CASSPRQPGEQYF

J: TRBJ2-5
V: TRBV5-1
CDR3: CASSYAEKETQYF

J: TRBJ2-1
V: TRBV11-1
CDR3: CASSETGTSGGRPYNEQFF

J: TRBJ2-5
V: TRBV10-3
CDR3: CAISARGGETQYF

J: TRBJ2-3
V: TRBV5-1
CDR3: CASSIQGSTDTQYF

J: TRBJ2-1
V: TRBV18
CDR3: CASSPRTGWSEQFF

J: TRBJ2-3
V: TRBV7-2
CDR3: CASNHPGTVDTQYF

J: TRBJ2-1
V: TRBV20-1
CDR3: CSARVAGAHNEQFF

J: TRBJ1-2
V: TRBV7-8
CDR3: CASSTGTNSATNYGYTF

J: TRBJ1-3
V: TRBV28
CDR3: CASSPSLGNTIYF

J: TRBJ2-3
V: TRBV5-1
CDR3: CASSSPGTSGTFTDTQYF

J: TRBJ2-1
V: TRBV12-3/TRBV12-4
CDR3: CASSPDPGDYNEQFF

J: TRBJ1-5
V: TRBV6-1
CDR3: CASSEVPPANQPQHF

J: TRBJ2-1
V: TRBV10-3
CDR3: CAIKGLGSSYNEQFF

J: TRBJ2-2
V: TRBV6-5
CDR3: CASKRVDGELFF

J: TRBJ2-3
V: TRBV5-1
CDR3: CASSLNGGFSTDTQYF

J: TRBJ2-1
V: TRBV5-4
CDR3: CASSLALLDEQFF

J: TRBJ2-2
V: TRBV5-1
CDR3: CASRVDTGELFF

J: TRBJ1-5
V: TRBV5-1
CDR3: CASSLVPTDGAQHF

J: TRBJ2-3
V: TRBV10-3
CDR3: CAISEVKRGDTDTQYF

J: TRBJ2-2
V: TRBV6-2/TRBV6-3
CDR3: CASTEGGLARAGELFF

J: TRBJ2-5
V: TRBV6-1
CDR3: CASSPRTSAQETQYF

J: TRBJ1-5
V: TRBV7-2
CDR3: CASSWDNPSPQHF

J: TRBJ2-2
V: TRBV20-1
CDR3: CSATLAGPNTGELFF

J: TRBJ2-5
V: TRBV6-4
CDR3: CASSSRGQPGETQYF

J: TRBJ2-3
V: TRBV7-3
CDR3: CASSFAGGSTDTQYF

J: TRBJ2-3
V: TRBV4-3
CDR3: CASSRREYTDTQYF

J: TRBJ2-7
V: TRBV7-2
CDR3: CASSLGIMWEDSYEQYF

J: TRBJ2-3
V: TRBV7-3
CDR3: CASSSSLGLAGVADTQYF

J: TRBJ2-7
V: TRBV6-1
CDR3: CASGVRGSYEQYF

J: TRBJ1-3
V: TRBV18
CDR3: CASSPIWTDSGNTIYF

J: TRBJ2-1
V: TRBV11-1
CDR3: CASSRGLAGGPHEQFF

J: TRBJ1-2
V: TRBV7-2
CDR3: CASSSGQGHYGYTF

J: TRBJ2-5
V: TRBV6-2/TRBV6-3
CDR3: CASSYGQGVAKTQYF

J: TRBJ2-2
V: TRBV21-1
CDR3: CASSPRSGTVNTGELFF

J: TRBJ1-2
V: TRBV12-3/TRBV12-4
CDR3: CASSTQEGRGYTF

J: TRBJ2-2
V: TRBV15
CDR3: CATSRETRVYTGELFF

J: TRBJ2-2
V: TRBV5-1
CDR3: CASMVLAGDNTGELFF

J: TRBJ1-1
V: TRBV6-1
CDR3: CASSRFPTANTEAFF

J: TRBJ1-1
V: TRBV29-1
CDR3: CSVGDRRRNTEAFF

J: TRBJ2-1
V: TRBV7-2
CDR3: CASSLNPVSYNEQFF

J: TRBJ1-2
V: TRBV3-1
CDR3: CASSQDFRYYGYTF

J: TRBJ2-7
V: TRBV12-3/TRBV12-4
CDR3: CASRGSGRLRYEQYF

J: TRBJ2-3
V: TRBV20-1
CDR3: CSARDTGRDTQYF

J: TRBJ1-2
V: TRBV30
CDR3: CAWSVELLRWKNYGYTF

J: TRBJ1-3
V: TRBV7-7
CDR3: CASSPGTAVGNTIYF

J: TRBJ2-1
V: TRBV12-3/TRBV12-4
CDR3: CASSPTGTGSGLSANEQFF

J: TRBJ1-2
V: TRBV7-2
CDR3: CASSLSGTGYGYTF

J: TRBJ2-3
V: TRBV6-1
CDR3: CASTPYASGRDTQYF

J: TRBJ2-6
V: TRBV7-8
CDR3: CASSIPHGSGANVLTF

J: TRBJ2-3
V: TRBV11-2
CDR3: CASSLMASGETDTQYF

J: TRBJ2-1
V: TRBV20-1
CDR3: CSARDAVQRGSYNEQFF